A single sample is the source of the 12 T cell receptor beta chains below, sequenced in a study of T cell repertoires in cytomegalovirus infection. TCRdb reprocessed the reads via MiXCR and lists one record per CDR3 protein. The data show about 530,000 distinct CDR3 sequences, with less than 30% seen just once and around 13% held by the top ten. The specimen was PBMCs. Every receptor here comes from a human donor in good health (CMV status not recorded). Some clones in this sample may be carry-over from other donors' samples.

This rearrangement joins TRBV6-2 or TRBV6-3 to TRBJ2-1; perhaps TRBD1 as D (6 bases). The V gene's germline CDR1 is MNHEY and CDR2 SVGEGT. Trimming stripped 6 bases from V and 7 bases from J, with 13 bases between. The CDR3 runs 13 residues. The CDR3 DNA is TGTGCCAGCAGAGACACAGGGAAGAATGAGCAGTTCTTC. This encodes CASRDTGKNEQFF.

The rearrangement uses TRBV12-3 or TRBV12-4 and TRBJ2-6; D perhaps matches TRBD1 (6 bases). Trimming pared 7 bases from V and 0 bases from J, leaving 13 bases between. This CDR3 is built from 16 residues. CDR3 region: CASTQDSSSGANVLTF. The CDR3, as DNA: TGTGCCAGCACCCAGGACAGTAGCTCTGGGGCCAACGTCCTGACTTTC.

The CDR3 nucleotides read TGCAGTGCGGCAGGGGGCTTCACAGATACGCAGTATTTT. The encoded protein is CSAAGGFTDTQYF. This chain connects TRBV20-1 to TRBJ2-3; TRBD1 aligns across 8 bases. Per germline, CDR1 DFQATT and CDR2 SNEGSKA (reference sequence). The CDR3 loop spans 13 amino acids. J was trimmed by 2 bases and V by 6 bases; bases with no gene match: 4.

This clonotype was seen many times. The chain employs TRBV7-2 and TRBJ2-2; 7 nucleotides align to TRBD1. Germline CDR1 SGHTA, CDR2 FQGNSA. The CDR3 totals 14 residues. With V trimmed by 1 base and J by 7 bases, 3 bases remained unmatched. The CDR3 bases are TGTGCCAGCAGCTTAGATCAGGGGGTCGGGGAGCTGTTTTTT. This encodes CASSLDQGVGELFF.

This clonotype was counted a few times. The chain combines TRBV11-2 with TRBJ2-7; D is possibly TRBD1 (6 bases). Germline V gene sequence: CDR1 SGHAT, CDR2 FQNNGV. The germline V and J ends were trimmed by 4 bases and 5 bases, with 18 bases remaining between them. The CDR3 extends over 15 amino acids. This CDR3 reads CASSWYQGRPNEQYF. DNA for the CDR3: TGTGCCAGCAGCTGGTACCAGGGGCGCCCAAACGAGCAGTACTTC.

The genes are TRBV28 and TRBJ2-5, with no clear D. CDR3 size: 12 residues. Trimming pared 5 bases from V and 5 bases from J, leaving 9 bases between. Germline CDR1 is MDHEN and CDR2 is SYDVKM. Here the CDR3 reads CASSTVLETQYF. The CDR3 nucleotides are TGTGCCAGCAGTACGGTTTTGGAGACCCAGTACTTC.

This clonotype has a count of ten or more. The CDR3 loop reads CASRQTSGPEQFF. In nucleotides, the CDR3 is TGTGCCAGCAGGCAAACTAGCGGCCCTGAGCAGTTCTTC. This chain connects TRBV12-3 or TRBV12-4 to TRBJ2-1; 8 bases map to TRBD2. The CDR3 length is 13 residues. Trimming took 6 bases from V and 9 from J; bases not matched to a gene: 7.

The CDR3: CSARGVWSSGANVLTF. The DNA of the CDR3 is TGCAGTGCTAGGGGGGTTTGGAGCTCTGGGGCCAACGTCCTGACTTTC. The chain combines TRBV20-1 with TRBJ2-6; D is tentatively TRBD1 or TRBD2 (5 bases each). The V end lost 3 bases, the J end lost 0 bases, and 12 bases lay between the germline ends. Germline V gives CDR1 DFQATT, CDR2 SNEGSKA (reference sequence). The CDR3 is 16 amino acids.

This chain uses TRBV7-8 with TRBJ1-1; 10 bases match TRBD1. V dropped 3 bases and J dropped 3; count of bases not matched to a gene: 4. In germline, CDR1 is SGHVS, CDR2 FQNEAQ. The CDR3 extends over 15 amino acids. DNA of the CDR3: TGTGCCAGCAGCTTCGGACAGGGGGGTCACACTGAAGCTTTCTTT. This sequence encodes CASSFGQGGHTEAFF.

This clonotype was seen a few times. The chain links TRBV5-6 to TRBJ2-7; 8 nucleotides line up with TRBD1. This CDR3 is 17 amino acids long. J was trimmed by 0 bases and V by 0 bases; bases with no gene match: 8. Per the germline V gene, CDR1 is SGHDT and CDR2 is YYEEEE. The CDR3 region is CASSLGTGLLSSYEQYV. CDR3 coding DNA: TGTGCCAGCAGCTTGGGGACAGGGCTCCTAAGCTCCTACGAGCAGTACGTC.

The chain recombines TRBV20-1 with TRBJ1-2; 8 nucleotides match TRBD1. The CDR3 extends over 16 amino acids. Germline CDR1 is DFQATT and CDR2 is SNEGSKA (reference sequence). V lost 5 bases to trimming and J lost 5 bases; unmatched junction nucleotides: 16. The CDR3 coding sequence is TGCAGTGCTGAATCGGTTCCCGGACAGGGCTCATATGGCTACACCTTC. This sequence encodes CSAESVPGQGSYGYTF.

This clonotype was seen more than once but under ten times. The chain recombines TRBV7-9 with TRBJ2-5, with 8 bases that match TRBD2. V trimming: 5 bases; J trimming: 5 bases; junction bases outside the gene matches: 13. The germline CDR1 and CDR2 sequences are SEHNR and FQNEAQ (reference sequence). This CDR3 has 16 residues. The CDR3 DNA reads as TGTGCCAGCAGCCCTCTAGCGGGCGGGGGATTCGAGACCCAGTACTTC. It translates to CASSPLAGGGFETQYF. Full variable domain (missing parts from reference TRBV7-9 and TRBJ2-5): DTGVSQNPRHKITKRGQNVTFRCDPISEHNRLYWYRQTLGQGPEFLTYFQNEAQLEKSRLLSDRFSAERPKGSFSTLEIQRTEQGDSAMYLCASSPLAGGGFETQYFGPGTRLLVL.